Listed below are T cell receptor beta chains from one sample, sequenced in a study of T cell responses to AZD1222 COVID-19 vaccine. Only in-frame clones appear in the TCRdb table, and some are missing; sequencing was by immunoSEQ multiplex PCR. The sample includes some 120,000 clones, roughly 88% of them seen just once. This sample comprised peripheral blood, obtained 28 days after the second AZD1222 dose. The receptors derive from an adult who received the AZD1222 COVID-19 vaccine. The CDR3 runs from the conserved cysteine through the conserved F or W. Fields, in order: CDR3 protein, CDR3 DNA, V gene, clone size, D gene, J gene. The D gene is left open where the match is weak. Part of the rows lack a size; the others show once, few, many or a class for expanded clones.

CDR3: CATSDSRELRNPGELFF; DNA: TGTGCCACCAGTGATTCCCGGGAATTGAGGAATCCCGGGGAGCTGTTTTTT; V: TRBV24-1; size: .; D: .; J: TRBJ2-2
CDR3: CASSLFLGTNSYNEQFF; DNA: TGTGCCAGCAGCTTATTTCTTGGGACTAACTCCTACAATGAGCAGTTCTTC; V: TRBV7-6; size: once; D: TRBD2; J: TRBJ2-1
CDR3: CSGAGPETQYF; DNA: TGCAGTGGGGCCGGGCCGGAGACCCAGTACTTC; V: TRBV20-1; size: .; D: .; J: TRBJ2-5
CDR3: CASRAPQGKGTYEQYF; DNA: TGTGCCAGCAGGGCCCCACAGGGGAAGGGGACCTACGAGCAGTACTTC; V: TRBV2; size: .; D: TRBD1; J: TRBJ2-7
CDR3: CASSSGGSTNYGYTF; DNA: TGCGCCAGCAGCTCGGGAGGGTCGACTAACTATGGCTACACCTTC; V: TRBV5-1; size: few; D: .; J: TRBJ1-2
CDR3: CASSLGMQETQYF; DNA: TGTGCCAGCTCTCTGGGGATGCAAGAGACCCAGTACTTC; V: TRBV18; size: .; D: .; J: TRBJ2-5
CDR3: CASSRTGGFSGANVLTF; DNA: TGTGCCAGCAGCCGGACAGGGGGCTTCTCTGGGGCCAACGTCCTGACTTTC; V: TRBV2; size: .; D: TRBD1; J: TRBJ2-6
CDR3: CASSAGTTGEKLFF; DNA: TGCGCCAGCAGTGCCGGGACAACGGGTGAAAAACTGTTTTTT; V: TRBV10-1; size: .; D: .; J: TRBJ1-4
CDR3: CASSLGTGRYEQYF; DNA: TGTGCCAGCAGCCTCGGGACAGGGCGATACGAGCAGTACTTC; V: TRBV7-8; size: .; D: TRBD1; J: TRBJ2-7
CDR3: CATMDRVLYNEQFF; DNA: TGTGCCACCATGGACAGGGTGCTCTACAATGAGCAGTTCTTC; V: TRBV27; size: .; D: TRBD1; J: TRBJ2-1
CDR3: CASWGSTDTQYF; DNA: TGTGCCAGTTGGGGATCCACAGATACGCAGTATTTT; V: TRBV2; size: once; D: .; J: TRBJ2-3
CDR3: CATSRERNTEAFF; DNA: TGTGCCACCAGCAGAGAACGTAACACTGAAGCTTTCTTT; V: TRBV15; size: .; D: .; J: TRBJ1-1
CDR3: CASSAAGTGFLETQYF; DNA: TGTGCCAGCAGCGCAGCCGGGACAGGGTTTTTAGAGACCCAGTACTTC; V: TRBV9; size: .; D: TRBD1; J: TRBJ2-5
CDR3: CASSQAQGRGNTIYF; DNA: TGTGCCAGCAGCCAAGCGCAGGGCAGAGGAAACACCATATATTTT; V: TRBV3-1/TRBV3-2; size: .; D: .; J: TRBJ1-3
CDR3: CAWSAGNGGYTF; DNA: TGTGCCTGGAGTGCTGGGAACGGGGGCTACACCTTC; V: TRBV30; size: .; D: .; J: TRBJ1-2
CDR3: CASSWARTEYEQYF; DNA: TGTGCCAGCAGCTGGGCCCGAACAGAATACGAGCAGTACTTC; V: TRBV7-2; size: .; D: .; J: TRBJ2-7
CDR3: CASSTEARVGGEKLFF; DNA: TGTGCCAGCAGCACAGAGGCAAGGGTTGGTGGTGAAAAACTGTTTTTT; V: TRBV28; size: .; D: .; J: TRBJ1-4
CDR3: CAISDGLAGSTGNTIYF; DNA: TGTGCCATCAGTGACGGGTTGGCAGGATCTACTGGAAACACCATATATTTT; V: TRBV10-3; size: .; D: .; J: TRBJ1-3
CDR3: CASSMGQGGLYEQYF; DNA: TGTGCCAGTAGTATGGGACAGGGAGGTCTCTACGAGCAGTACTTC; V: TRBV19; size: .; D: TRBD1; J: TRBJ2-7
CDR3: CATSLGAGLVYGYTF; DNA: TGTGCCACTTCGCTTGGGGCAGGGCTTGTCTATGGCTACACCTTC; V: TRBV7-2; size: few; D: .; J: TRBJ1-2
CDR3: CASRGEPANYGYTF; DNA: TGCGCCAGCAGGGGCGAACCAGCTAACTATGGCTACACCTTC; V: TRBV5-1; size: .; D: .; J: TRBJ1-2
CDR3: CASSPLLTDNQPQHF; DNA: TGTGCCAGCAGCCCACTGTTGACAGACAATCAGCCCCAGCATTTT; V: TRBV6-5; size: .; D: .; J: TRBJ1-5
CDR3: CAWSLGQSNQPQHF; DNA: TGTGCCTGGAGCTTGGGACAGAGCAATCAGCCCCAGCATTTT; V: TRBV30; size: .; D: TRBD1; J: TRBJ1-5
CDR3: CASSCDSILYEQYF; DNA: TGTGCCAGCAGTTGTGACAGCATCTTGTACGAGCAGTACTTC; V: TRBV6-4; size: .; D: .; J: TRBJ2-7
CDR3: CASSPFGGLVSQPQHF; DNA: TGTGCCAGCTCACCCTTTGGGGGGTTGGTGAGTCAGCCCCAGCATTTT; V: TRBV18; size: once; D: .; J: TRBJ1-5
CDR3: CASSSRDLYRETQYF; DNA: TGTGCCAGCAGCTCCCGGGACTTGTATCGAGAGACCCAGTACTTC; V: TRBV5-8; size: .; D: .; J: TRBJ2-5
CDR3: CASSMTSGGAGTQYF; DNA: TGTGCCAGTAGTATGACTAGCGGGGGGGCCGGGACGCAGTATTTT; V: TRBV19; size: .; D: TRBD2; J: TRBJ2-3
CDR3: CASSDRVYGYTF; DNA: TGTGCCAGCAGTGACAGGGTCTACGGCTACACCTTC; V: TRBV6-1; size: .; D: .; J: TRBJ1-2
CDR3: CASSPDRGGNTGELFF; DNA: TGTGCCAGCAGTCCGGACAGAGGCGGGAACACCGGGGAGCTGTTTTTT; V: TRBV2; size: .; D: .; J: TRBJ2-2
CDR3: CATSDKVVGGHTQYF; DNA: TGTGCCACCAGTGATAAGGTGGTTGGTGGACATACGCAGTATTTT; V: TRBV24-1; size: .; D: .; J: TRBJ2-3
CDR3: CASSLAGDNNQPQHF; DNA: TGCGCCAGCAGCTTAGCAGGGGATAATAATCAGCCCCAGCATTTT; V: TRBV5-1; size: few; D: .; J: TRBJ1-5
CDR3: CASSGTWTATNEKLFF; DNA: TGTGCCAGCAGTGGGACCTGGACAGCAACTAATGAAAAACTGTTTTTT; V: TRBV6-1; size: .; D: .; J: TRBJ1-4
CDR3: CASSPGQGLAKNIQYF; DNA: TGTGCCAGCAGCCCCGGACAGGGATTAGCCAAAAACATTCAGTACTTC; V: TRBV11-2; size: .; D: TRBD1; J: TRBJ2-4
CDR3: CASSEITGGTGELFF; DNA: TGTGCTAGCAGCGAGATCACAGGAGGAACCGGGGAGCTGTTTTTT; V: TRBV7-7; size: few; D: .; J: TRBJ2-2
CDR3: CASSFRGADTQYF; DNA: TGTGCCAGCAGTTTCAGGGGGGCAGATACGCAGTATTTT; V: TRBV6-4; size: .; D: .; J: TRBJ2-3